The T cell receptor beta chain described here comes from a study of blood T cell repertoires in COVID-19. Using immunoSEQ multiplex PCR, the repertoire was profiled, and TCRdb retains in-frame clones only, with some absent. This table holds about 120,000 clones, approximately 85% found once. This TCR derives from an elderly woman with acute or convalescent COVID-19. Sequenced material: peripheral blood.

CDR3 region: CASSLGQSGNQPQHF. The DNA for the CDR3 is TGTGCCAGTAGCCTGGGACAAAGCGGCAATCAGCCCCAGCATTTT. The V gene is TRBV19, the J gene TRBJ1-5; tentatively, D is TRBD1 (6 bases). The germline gives CDR1 LNHDA, CDR2 SQIVND (reference sequence). V was trimmed by 6 bases and J by 2 bases, leaving 14 bases between them. The CDR3 has 15 residues.